This T cell receptor (beta chain) was identified during a study of OX40 agonist ivuxolimab in advanced cancers. In the study overall: Patients received ivuxolimab, an intravenous treatment, every 2 weeks at 0.01 to 10 mg/kg.

In germline, CDR1 is KGHSH, CDR2 LQKENI. The CDR3 runs to 17 residues. Trimming took off 2 bases at V and 6 bases at J, with 23 bases between the two ends. Sequencing was performed with immunoSEQ multiplex PCR; in TCRdb, only in-frame clones are kept and a portion is missing. This sample has some 25,000 clones, with 79% found just once. This sequence was found in an adult with an advanced solid tumor such as melanoma, head and neck, liver or kidney cancer. The sample here was CD4+ or CD8+ T cells sorted from blood, taken in a trial of the OX40 agonist ivuxolimab. The V gene is TRBV18, the J gene TRBJ2-7; maybe TRBD1 (6 bases). The CDR3 DNA reads as TGTGCCAGCTCACCAGGGACACTCGATAGGGGTTCTCGCGAGCAGTACTTC. Protein: CASSPGTLDRGSREQYF. Supplemented by reference TRBV18 and TRBJ2-7, the full variable domain reads NAGVMQNPRHLVRRRGQEARLRCSPMKGHSHVYWYRQLPEEGLKFMVYLQKENIIDESGMPKERFSAEFPKEGPSILRIQQVVRGDSAAYFCASSPGTLDRGSREQYFGPGTRLTVT.